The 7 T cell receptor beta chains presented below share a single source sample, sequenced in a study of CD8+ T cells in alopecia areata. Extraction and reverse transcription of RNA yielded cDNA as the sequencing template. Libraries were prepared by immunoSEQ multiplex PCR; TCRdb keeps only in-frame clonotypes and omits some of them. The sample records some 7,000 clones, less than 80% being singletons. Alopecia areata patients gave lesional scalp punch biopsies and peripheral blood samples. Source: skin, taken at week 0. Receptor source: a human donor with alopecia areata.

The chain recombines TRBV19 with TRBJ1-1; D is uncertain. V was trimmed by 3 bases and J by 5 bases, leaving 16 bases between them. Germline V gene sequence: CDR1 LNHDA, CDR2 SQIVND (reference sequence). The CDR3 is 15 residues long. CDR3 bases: TGTGCCAGTAGTATTGTCCCCGAGGCTTGGACTGAAGCTTTCTTT. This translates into CASSIVPEAWTEAFF.

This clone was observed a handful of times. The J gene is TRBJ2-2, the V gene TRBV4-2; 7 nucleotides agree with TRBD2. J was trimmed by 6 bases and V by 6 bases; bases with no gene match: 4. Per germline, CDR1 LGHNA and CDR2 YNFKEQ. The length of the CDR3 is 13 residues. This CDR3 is CASRPTSAGELFF. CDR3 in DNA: TGTGCCAGCAGGCCCACTAGCGCCGGGGAGCTGTTTTTT.

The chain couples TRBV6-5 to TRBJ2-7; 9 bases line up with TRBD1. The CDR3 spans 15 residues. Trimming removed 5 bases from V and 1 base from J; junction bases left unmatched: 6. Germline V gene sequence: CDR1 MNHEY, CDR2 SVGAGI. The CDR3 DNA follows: TGTGCCAGCAGTCAAGACAGGGGGGTTTCCTACGAGCAGTACTTC. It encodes CASSQDRGVSYEQYF.

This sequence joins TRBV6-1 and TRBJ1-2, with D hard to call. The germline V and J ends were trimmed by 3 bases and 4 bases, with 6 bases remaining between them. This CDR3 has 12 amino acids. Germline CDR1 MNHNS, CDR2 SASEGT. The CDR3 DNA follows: TGTGCCAGCAGTGACAGGCCCTATGGCTACACCTTC. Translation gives CASSDRPYGYTF.

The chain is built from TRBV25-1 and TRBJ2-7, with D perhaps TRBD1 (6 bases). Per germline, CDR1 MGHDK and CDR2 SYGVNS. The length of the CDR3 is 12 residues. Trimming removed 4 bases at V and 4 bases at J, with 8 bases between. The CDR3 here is CASSGTGYEQYF. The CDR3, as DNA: TGTGCCAGCAGTGGTACAGGGTACGAGCAGTACTTC.

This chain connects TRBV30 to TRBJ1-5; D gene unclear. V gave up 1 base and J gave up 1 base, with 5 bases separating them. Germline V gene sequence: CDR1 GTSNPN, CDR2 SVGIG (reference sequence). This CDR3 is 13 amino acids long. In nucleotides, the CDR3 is TGTGCCTGGAGTGCGGTCAGCAATCAGCCCCAGCATTTT. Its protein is CAWSAVSNQPQHF.

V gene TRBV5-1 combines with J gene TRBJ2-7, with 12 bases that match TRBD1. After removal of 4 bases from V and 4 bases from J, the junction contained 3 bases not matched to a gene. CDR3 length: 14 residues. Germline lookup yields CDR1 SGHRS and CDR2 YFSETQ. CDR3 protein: CASSRGQGAYEQYF. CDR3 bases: TGCGCCAGCAGCCGGGGACAGGGGGCTTACGAGCAGTACTTC. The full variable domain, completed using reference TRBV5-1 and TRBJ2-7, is KAGVTQTPRYLIKTRGQQVTLSCSPISGHRSVSWYQQTPGQGLQFLFEYFSETQRNKGNFPGRFSGRQFSNSRSEMNVSTLELGDSALYLCASSRGQGAYEQYFGPGTRLTVT.